What follows is one T cell receptor beta chain and its context. This sample also contains other DNA sequences that code for the same CDR3. The PCR contained 60 Vbeta and 13 Jbeta primers. Profiling relied on immunoSEQ multiplex PCR, and the TCRdb table lists in-frame clones only, not all of them. The sample yields about 200,000 clones, about 88% seen once. These data come from a study of cytomegalovirus exposure and HLA in healthy donors. CDR1 SGHRS and CDR2 YFSETQ come from the germline V gene. V was trimmed by 0 bases and J by 1 base, leaving 8 bases between them. There are 15 residues in the CDR3. This clonotype was sampled from a woman aged 25-40 years in good health and CMV-seronegative. Sequencing was performed on PBMCs. The chain recombines TRBV5-1 with TRBJ2-1, with D possibly being TRBD1 (6 bases). In DNA, the CDR3 is TGCGCCAGCAGCTTGGGGCAGGGGTCCTACAATGAGCAGTTCTTC. Protein product: CASSLGQGSYNEQFF.